The rows below give T cell receptor beta chains drawn from one sample of a study of blood T cell repertoires in COVID-19. TCRdb's copy holds only in-frame clones and misses some; the assay was immunoSEQ multiplex PCR. In the table there are about 170,000 clones, around 83% of which are singletons. The material sequenced was PBMCs or T cells enriched from blood (not recorded which). These receptors were taken from a man aged 45-65 years who had recovered from COVID-19. CDR3s include the opening cysteine and the closing phenylalanine or tryptophan. The order of the fields is clone size, D gene, V gene, J gene, CDR3 DNA, CDR3 protein. The D gene is left open where the match is weak. The size of a clone is reported for some rows only, either as once, few or many, or as a class for expanded clones.

-,-,TRBV15,TRBJ1-5,TGTGCCACCAGCAGAGGTCCAAGACAGAGGAGCAATCAGCCCCAGCATTTT,CATSRGPRQRSNQPQHF
-,-,TRBV19,TRBJ2-7,TGTGCCAGTAGTATAGAGGCCAACTACGAGCAGTACTTC,CASSIEANYEQYF
once,TRBD1,TRBV6-5,TRBJ1-1,TGTGCCAGCAGATACCCGGGACAGGGGGCTGAAGCTTTCTTT,CASRYPGQGAEAFF
-,TRBD1,TRBV5-1,TRBJ2-1,TGCGCCAGCAGCTTGACGGGACAGGGGCACAATGAGCAGTTCTTC,CASSLTGQGHNEQFF
-,-,TRBV29-1,TRBJ1-3,TGCAGCGTTGAAAGCGCAAACACCATATATTTT,CSVESANTIYF
few,-,TRBV11-2,TRBJ1-1,TGTGCCAGCAGCTTAGCCGCATTCAGTGGCCGCCTGACTGCAGCTTTCTTT,CASSLAAFSGRLTAAFF
-,-,TRBV9,TRBJ2-5,TGTGCCAGCAGCGTAGGCCTAGGGGGGACCCAGTACTTC,CASSVGLGGTQYF
-,-,TRBV29-1,TRBJ1-1,TGCAGCGTTGAAGGGGGTTTGGACTGGAGGAACACTGAAGCTTTCTTT,CSVEGGLDWRNTEAFF
-,-,TRBV19,TRBJ1-2,TGTGCCAGCGGACAAAACTATGGCTACACCTTC,CASGQNYGYTF
-,-,TRBV18,TRBJ1-2,TGTGCCAGCTCACCCCGAGGCTATGGCTACACCTTC,CASSPRGYGYTF
-,TRBD2,TRBV5-4,TRBJ2-1,TGTGCCAGCAGCAGGCCGGGGGGGGAAGTTGAGCAGTTCTTC,CASSRPGGEVEQFF
-,-,TRBV7-9,TRBJ2-3,TGTGCCAGCAGCTCGGTGACAGATACGCAGTATTTT,CASSSVTDTQYF
-,TRBD2,TRBV5-1,TRBJ2-3,TGCGCCAGCACGGGCGGGGGGGCCAACACAGATACGCAGTATTTT,CASTGGGANTDTQYF
-,-,TRBV3-1/TRBV3-2,TRBJ1-5,TGTGCCAGCAGCCAAGATTGGGGGGGAATGCAGCCCCAGCATTTT,CASSQDWGGMQPQHF
-,-,TRBV19,TRBJ2-3,TGTGCCACCGCGGCAGGGCGAGCAGATACGCAGTATTTT,CATAAGRADTQYF
-,TRBD1,TRBV24-1,TRBJ2-7,TGTGCCACCAGTGATTTGCGGACAGGGTCCAACGAGCAGTACTTC,CATSDLRTGSNEQYF
-,TRBD2,TRBV9,TRBJ2-2,TGTGCCAGCCGGTTAGCGGGGAACACCGGGGAGCTGTTTTTT,CASRLAGNTGELFF
-,TRBD1,TRBV4-1,TRBJ2-1,TGCGCCAGCAGCCAAGATAAGTGGACAGGGAGCAACAATGAGCAGTTCTTC,CASSQDKWTGSNNEQFF
-,-,TRBV27,TRBJ2-6,TGTGCCAGCAGTACCCGAGGCTCTGGGGCCAACGTCCTGACTTTC,CASSTRGSGANVLTF
-,-,TRBV10-1,TRBJ2-1,TGCGCCAGCAGTGACGTGGGGGGTGACTACAATGAGCAGTTCTTC,CASSDVGGDYNEQFF
-,TRBD2,TRBV13,TRBJ2-1,TGTGCCAGCAGCTCCCGAGGTAGCGGGGGCTCTCTAATATATTACAATGAGCAGTTCTTC,CASSSRGSGGSLIYYNEQFF
-,-,TRBV11-2,TRBJ1-2,TGTGCCAGCAGCTTAGTTAGGGTGGGGGCCTATGGCTACACCTTC,CASSLVRVGAYGYTF
-,-,TRBV19,TRBJ1-5,TGTGCCAGTAGTATAGGAGTGTCCGGGGGGAATCAGCCCCAGCATTTT,CASSIGVSGGNQPQHF
-,-,TRBV5-1,TRBJ1-4,TGCGCCAGCAGCTTGGATCAGGGAGGTGAAAAACTGTTTTTT,CASSLDQGGEKLFF